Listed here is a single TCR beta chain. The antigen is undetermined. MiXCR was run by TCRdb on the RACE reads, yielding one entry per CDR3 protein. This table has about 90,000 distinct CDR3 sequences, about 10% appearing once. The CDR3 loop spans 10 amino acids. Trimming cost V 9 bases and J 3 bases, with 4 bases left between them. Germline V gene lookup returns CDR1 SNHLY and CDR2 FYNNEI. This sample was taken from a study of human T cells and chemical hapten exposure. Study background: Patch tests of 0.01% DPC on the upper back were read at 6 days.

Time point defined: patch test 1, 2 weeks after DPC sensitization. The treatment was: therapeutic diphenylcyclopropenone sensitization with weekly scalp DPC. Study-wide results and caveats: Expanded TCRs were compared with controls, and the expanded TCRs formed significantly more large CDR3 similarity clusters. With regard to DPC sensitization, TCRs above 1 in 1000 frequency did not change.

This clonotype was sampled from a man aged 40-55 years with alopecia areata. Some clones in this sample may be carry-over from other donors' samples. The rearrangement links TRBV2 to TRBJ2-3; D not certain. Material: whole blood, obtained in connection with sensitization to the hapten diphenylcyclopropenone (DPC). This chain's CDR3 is CARGTDTQYF. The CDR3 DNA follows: TGTGCCAGGGGAACAGATACGCAGTATTTT.